The 14 T cell receptor beta chains presented below share a single source sample, sequenced in a study of beta chain features in type 1 diabetes. The investigators reverse transcribed all of the isolated RNA, so they sequenced expressed TCRB transcripts. Sequencing used immunoSEQ multiplex PCR; TCRdb keeps in-frame clones, though not all of them. The sample shows some 250,000 clones, roughly 11% of them seen only once. These receptors' targets are unknown. Study observations and caveats: All four CD4+ subsets from Type 1 diabetes patients carried moderately but significantly shorter TCRB CDR3s.

The sequencing input was naive CD4+ T cells from blood. Receptor source: a man under 40 with type 1 diabetes.

V gene TRBV29-1 combines with J gene TRBJ2-3; 10 bases align to TRBD2. The germline gives CDR1 SQVTM, CDR2 ANQGSEA. Trimming removed 7 bases from V and 6 bases from J; junction bases left unmatched: 10. The CDR3 length is 14 residues. The CDR3 loop is CSARAGGPRDTQYF. CDR3 coding DNA: TGCAGCGCTCGAGCGGGGGGGCCGAGGGATACGCAGTATTTT.

The chain recombines TRBV4-2 with TRBJ2-2; 12 bases fit TRBD2. The CDR3 sequence is 16 residues long. Germline V gene sequence: CDR1 LGHNA, CDR2 YNFKEQ. The trim removed 4 bases at V and 8 bases at J, leaving 8 bases unmatched. The CDR3 nucleotides are TGTGCCAGCAGCCGTACTAGCGGGGGGACTGCGGGGGAGCTGTTTTTT. Translated: CASSRTSGGTAGELFF.

This clone was picked up a small number of times. The rearrangement uses TRBV14 and TRBJ2-6; possibly TRBD2 for D (5 bases). Germline values: CDR1 SGHDN, CDR2 FVKESK. The V end lost 4 bases, the J end lost 0 bases, and 10 bases lay between the germline ends. The CDR3 extends over 16 amino acids. The CDR3 DNA is TGTGCCAGCAGCCTCTACCGGGACTCTGGGGCCAACGTCCTGACTTTC. This translates into CASSLYRDSGANVLTF.

This clone was counted between two and nine times. V and J are TRBV11-2 and TRBJ2-3; 7 bases fit TRBD2. Germline loops: CDR1 SGHAT, CDR2 FQNNGV. This CDR3 has 18 amino acids. Trimming at V came to 5 bases and at J to 0 bases, leaving 14 bases not matched to a gene. CDR3 sequence: CASSTLSRASGSTDTQYF. The DNA for the CDR3 is TGTGCCAGCAGCACCCTCAGCAGGGCTAGCGGTAGCACAGATACGCAGTATTTT.

The V call is TRBV5-1, the J call TRBJ1-2, with no clear D. There are 15 residues in the CDR3. Per germline, CDR1 SGHRS and CDR2 YFSETQ. With 0 bases removed from V and 8 bases from J, the gap between germline ends came to 17 bases. Written as DNA, the CDR3 is TGCGCCAGCAGCTTGGATCGGCCGACTCTTGGCGGCTACACCTTC. Its translation is CASSLDRPTLGGYTF.

This clone was counted a few times. The chain combines TRBV5-6 with TRBJ1-4; 8 positions agree with TRBD1. V lost 4 bases, J lost 5 bases, and 4 bases stayed unmatched. The V gene's germline CDR1 is SGHDT and CDR2 YYEEEE. The length of the CDR3 is 14 residues. The CDR3 is CASSGQGVNEKLFF. The DNA for the CDR3 is TGTGCCAGCAGCGGACAGGGCGTAAATGAAAAACTGTTTTTT.

The V gene is TRBV20-1, the J gene TRBJ2-5; no definite D call. This CDR3 has 11 residues. With 5 bases removed from V and 0 bases from J, the gap between germline ends came to 4 bases. Germline CDR1 DFQATT, CDR2 SNEGSKA (reference sequence). CDR3: CSASNQETQYF. CDR3 coding DNA: TGCAGTGCTTCTAACCAAGAGACCCAGTACTTC.

This chain connects TRBV18 to TRBJ1-5; 7 bases align to TRBD1. After removal of 5 bases from V and 3 bases from J, the junction contained 4 bases not matched to a gene. Germline values: CDR1 KGHSH, CDR2 LQKENI. The CDR3 has 14 amino acids. As DNA, the CDR3 is TGTGCCAGCTCATTGGACAGGCTCAATCAGCCCCAGCATTTT. Translating it yields CASSLDRLNQPQHF.

A few counts support this clone. This chain links TRBV9 with TRBJ1-6; maybe TRBD1 (6 bases). Trimming left V 2 bases short and J 14 bases short, with 17 bases between. Germline V lookup: CDR1 SGDLS, CDR2 YYNGEE. The CDR3 consists of 14 residues. CDR3 amino acids: CASSVGQGSSSLHF. CDR3 sequence (DNA): TGTGCCAGCAGCGTGGGACAAGGATCCTCTTCCCTCCACTTT.

The chain is built from TRBV2 and TRBJ1-4; D gene ambiguous. The CDR3 runs to 13 residues. Germline V gene lookup returns CDR1 SNHLY and CDR2 FYNNEI. The germline V and J ends were trimmed by 5 bases and 5 bases, with 9 bases remaining between them. CDR3 loop: CASSPERNEKLFF. CDR3 bases: TGTGCCAGCAGTCCCGAGCGGAATGAAAAACTGTTTTTT.

This sequence joins TRBV5-1 and TRBJ2-2, with 11 bases that match TRBD2. Germline assignment: CDR1 SGHRS and CDR2 YFSETQ. The CDR3 totals 15 residues. V lost 3 bases and J lost 7; bases outside the gene matches: 5. DNA for the CDR3: TGCGCCAGCAGCTCGACTAGCGGGATCTTCGGGGAGCTGTTTTTT. As protein: CASSSTSGIFGELFF.

The sample holds a few counts of this clone. The genes are TRBV30 and TRBJ1-2; TRBD1 matches at 7 bases. The CDR3 runs 17 residues. V shed 4 bases, J shed 0 bases, and the junction held 14 bases outside the gene matches. CDR1 and CDR2 (germline): GTSNPN, SVGIG (reference sequence). In DNA form, the CDR3 reads TGTGCCTGGACCCCCGCGGGACAGTTTTCCTCTAACTATGGCTACACCTTC. Translated: CAWTPAGQFSSNYGYTF.

The sample holds a few counts of this clone. V and J are TRBV7-9 and TRBJ2-4; 8 positions agree with TRBD1. V shed 1 base, J shed 6 bases, and the junction held 2 bases outside the gene matches. Per germline, CDR1 SEHNR and CDR2 FQNEAQ (reference sequence). This CDR3 spans 14 amino acids. The CDR3 protein is CASSLGQGRNIQYF. As DNA, the CDR3 is TGTGCCAGCAGCTTAGGACAGGGGAGAAACATTCAGTACTTC.

V gene TRBV30 combines with J gene TRBJ2-1; D remains ambiguous. The germline V gene has CDR1 GTSNPN and CDR2 SVGIG (reference sequence). This CDR3 is built from 14 residues. Trimming took 0 bases from V and 0 from J, leaving 6 bases between them. The CDR3, as DNA: TGTGCCTGGAGTGTTCGGAGCTCCTACAATGAGCAGTTCTTC. Encoded protein: CAWSVRSSYNEQFF.